This is a list of T cell receptor beta chains from one sample in a study of cytomegalovirus exposure and HLA in healthy donors. Assay used: immunoSEQ multiplex PCR; TCRdb lists only in-frame clones, some missing. Of roughly 140,000 clones listed, roughly 80% were seen once; the top ten hold about 5.6%. Sequenced material: PBMCs. The receptors derive from a young man in good health and CMV-seropositive. The CDR3 runs from the conserved cysteine through the conserved F or W. The D gene is left open where the match is weak. For some rows the clone size is stated as once, few or many, or as a class when expanded; others skip it.

clone size	V gene	D gene	J gene	CDR3 protein	CDR3 DNA
NA	TRBV30	NA	TRBJ2-1	CAYLRGSDEQFF	TGTGCCTACCTACGCGGGTCGGATGAGCAGTTCTTC
NA	TRBV2	TRBD1	TRBJ2-3	CASSTGAVPDTQYF	TGTGCCAGCAGTACAGGGGCCGTCCCAGATACGCAGTATTTT
NA	TRBV30	NA	TRBJ1-1	CAWSWPRKNTEAFF	TGTGCCTGGAGTTGGCCCAGGAAGAACACTGAAGCTTTCTTT
NA	TRBV28	TRBD1	TRBJ2-6	CASSSPGRAAGGDGANVLTF	TGTGCCAGCAGTTCCCCCGGGCGAGCCGCAGGGGGCGATGGGGCCAACGTCCTGACTTTC
NA	TRBV29-1	NA	TRBJ2-3	CSVESPLRGTDTQYF	TGCAGCGTTGAGAGCCCACTGCGGGGCACAGATACGCAGTATTTT
NA	TRBV30	NA	TRBJ1-1	CAWSVVGFAEAFF	TGTGCCTGGAGTGTAGTCGGGTTCGCTGAAGCTTTCTTT
NA	TRBV11-3	NA	TRBJ2-5	CASSLEGRGQETQYF	TGTGCCAGCAGCTTAGAAGGCAGGGGCCAAGAGACCCAGTACTTC
once	TRBV27	NA	TRBJ1-3	CASSHRGGSVPGNTIYF	TGTGCCAGCAGCCACCGGGGGGGCTCCGTCCCTGGAAACACCATATATTTT
NA	TRBV2	NA	TRBJ1-6	CASRPTGNNSPLHF	TGTGCCAGCAGGCCCACAGGGAACAATTCACCCCTCCACTTT
NA	TRBV15	NA	TRBJ1-1	CATARGGPMNTEAFF	TGTGCCACGGCGCGGGGGGGGCCGATGAACACTGAAGCTTTCTTT